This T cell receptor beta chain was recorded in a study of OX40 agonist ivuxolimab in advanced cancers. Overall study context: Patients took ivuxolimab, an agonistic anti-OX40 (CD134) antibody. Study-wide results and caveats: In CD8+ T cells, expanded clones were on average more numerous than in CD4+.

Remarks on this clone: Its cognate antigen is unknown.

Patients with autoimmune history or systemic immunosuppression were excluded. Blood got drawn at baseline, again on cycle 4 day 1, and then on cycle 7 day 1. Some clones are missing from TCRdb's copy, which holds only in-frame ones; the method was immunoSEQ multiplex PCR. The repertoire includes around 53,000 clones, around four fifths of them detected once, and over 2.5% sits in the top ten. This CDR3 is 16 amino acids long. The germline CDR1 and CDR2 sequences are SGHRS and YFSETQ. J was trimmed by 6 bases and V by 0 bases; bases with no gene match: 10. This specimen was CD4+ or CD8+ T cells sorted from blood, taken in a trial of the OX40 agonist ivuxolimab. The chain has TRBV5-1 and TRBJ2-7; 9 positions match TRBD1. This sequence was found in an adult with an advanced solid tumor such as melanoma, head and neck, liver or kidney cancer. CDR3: CASSLGTGALRGEQYF. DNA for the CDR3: TGCGCCAGCAGCTTGGGGACAGGGGCCCTTCGGGGCGAGCAGTACTTC. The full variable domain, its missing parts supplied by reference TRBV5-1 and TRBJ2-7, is KAGVTQTPRYLIKTRGQQVTLSCSPISGHRSVSWYQQTPGQGLQFLFEYFSETQRNKGNFPGRFSGRQFSNSRSEMNVSTLELGDSALYLCASSLGTGALRGEQYFGPGTRLTVT.